These 5 T cell receptor beta chains were sequenced from one sample in a study of blood T cell repertoires in COVID-19. The assay was immunoSEQ multiplex PCR, and TCRdb's table has in-frame clones only and misses some. The table records approximately 170,000 clones, more than 85% of them present only once. The sample taken for sequencing was peripheral blood. The receptors come from a man aged 25-40 years with acute or convalescent COVID-19.

The chain couples TRBV7-3 to TRBJ1-6; 7 positions match TRBD1. V was pared by 5 bases and J by 10 bases, with 11 bases of the junction left unmatched. This CDR3 region has 15 residues. Germline CDR1 SGHTA, CDR2 FQGTGA. CDR3 region: CASSVTGQGQSPLHF. DNA for the CDR3: TGTGCCAGCAGCGTGACAGGGCAGGGGCAATCACCCCTCCACTTT.

The chain joins TRBV6-5 to TRBJ2-3; 10 nucleotides match TRBD2. V lost 0 bases and J lost 7; bases outside the gene matches: 7. The CDR3 totals 16 residues. In germline, CDR1 is MNHEY, CDR2 SVGAGI. The CDR3 DNA is TGTGCCAGCAGTTACTCGGGTAGCGGGGGGATACATACGCAGTATTTT. As protein: CASSYSGSGGIHTQYF.

The genes are TRBV6-1 and TRBJ2-7, with 8 bases aligning to TRBD1. CDR3 length: 15 amino acids. V lost 1 base and J lost 4; bases outside the gene matches: 6. Germline V CDR1 and CDR2: MNHNS, SASEGT. Here the CDR3 DNA reads TGTGCCAGCAGTGAAGAGGACAGGGTTTCATACGAGCAGTACTTC. It specifies CASSEEDRVSYEQYF.

The rearrangement uses TRBV20-1 and TRBJ1-2, with D tentatively TRBD1 (5 bases). This CDR3 is 11 amino acids long. Germline loops: CDR1 DFQATT, CDR2 SNEGSKA (reference sequence). The CDR3 spells CRTQGSSGYTF. Written as DNA, the CDR3 is TGCAGAACGCAGGGATCGAGTGGCTACACCTTC.

This sequence joins TRBV7-2 and TRBJ2-2; D uncertain. The V gene's germline CDR1 is SGHTA and CDR2 FQGNSA. The CDR3 runs 14 residues. The V and J ends lost 0 bases and 3 bases respectively, with 5 bases between them. The CDR3 DNA is TGTGCCAGCAGCTTAGCCAGTCACACCGGGGAGCTGTTTTTT. Translating gives CASSLASHTGELFF.